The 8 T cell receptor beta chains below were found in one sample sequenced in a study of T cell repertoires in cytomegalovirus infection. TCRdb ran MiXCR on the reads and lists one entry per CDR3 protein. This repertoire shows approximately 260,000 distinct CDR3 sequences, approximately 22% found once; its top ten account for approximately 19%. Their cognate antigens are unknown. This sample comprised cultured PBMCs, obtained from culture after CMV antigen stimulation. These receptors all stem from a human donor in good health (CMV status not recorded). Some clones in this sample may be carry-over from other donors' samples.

The CDR3 DNA reads TGTGCCATCAGTGAGTCGCAGGGTAATCGAAACATTCAGTACTTC. This codes for CAISESQGNRNIQYF. The gene calls are TRBV10-3 and TRBJ2-4; D might be TRBD1 (5 bases). Trimming pared 0 bases from V and 6 bases from J, leaving 12 bases between. Germline CDR1 reads ENHRY; CDR2 reads SYGVKD. This CDR3 has 15 residues.

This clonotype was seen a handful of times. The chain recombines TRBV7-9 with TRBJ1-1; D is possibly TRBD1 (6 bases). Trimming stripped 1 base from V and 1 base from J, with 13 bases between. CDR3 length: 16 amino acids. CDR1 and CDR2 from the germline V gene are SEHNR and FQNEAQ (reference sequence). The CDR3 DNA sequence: TGTGCCAGCAGCTTAGGTGGGGGGCTAGAGAACACTGAAGCTTTCTTT. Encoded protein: CASSLGGGLENTEAFF.

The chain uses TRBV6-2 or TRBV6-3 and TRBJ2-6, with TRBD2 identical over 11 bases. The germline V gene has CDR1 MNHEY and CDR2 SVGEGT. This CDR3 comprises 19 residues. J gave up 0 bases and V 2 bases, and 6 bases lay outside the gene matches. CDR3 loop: CASSYDATSGTSGANVLTF. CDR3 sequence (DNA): TGTGCCAGCAGTTACGACGCGACTAGCGGGACCTCTGGGGCCAACGTCCTGACTTTC.

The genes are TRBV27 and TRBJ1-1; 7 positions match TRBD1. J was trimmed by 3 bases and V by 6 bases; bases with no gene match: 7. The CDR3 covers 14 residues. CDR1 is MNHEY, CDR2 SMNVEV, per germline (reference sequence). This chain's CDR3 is CASSRRDRYTEAFF. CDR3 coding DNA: TGTGCCAGCAGCCGCCGGGACAGATACACTGAAGCTTTCTTT.

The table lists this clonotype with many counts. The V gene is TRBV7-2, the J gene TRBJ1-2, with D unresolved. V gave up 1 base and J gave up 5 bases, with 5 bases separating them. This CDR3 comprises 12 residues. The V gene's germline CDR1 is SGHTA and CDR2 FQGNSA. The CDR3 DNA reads TGTGCCAGCAGCTTAGGTCCTTATGGCTACACCTTC. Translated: CASSLGPYGYTF.

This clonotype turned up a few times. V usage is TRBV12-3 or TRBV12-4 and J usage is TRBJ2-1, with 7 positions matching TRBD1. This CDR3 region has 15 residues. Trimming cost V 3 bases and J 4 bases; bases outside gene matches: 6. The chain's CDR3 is CASSFGLRGYNEQFF. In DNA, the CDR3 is TGTGCCAGCAGTTTTGGACTCAGGGGGTACAATGAGCAGTTCTTC.

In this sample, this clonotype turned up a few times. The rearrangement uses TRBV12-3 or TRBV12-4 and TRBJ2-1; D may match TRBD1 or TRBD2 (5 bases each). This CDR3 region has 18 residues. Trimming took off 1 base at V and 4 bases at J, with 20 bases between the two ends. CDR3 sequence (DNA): TGTGCCAGCAGTTTAGTGAGGAGGAAGGGGCCTGGGTACAATGAGCAGTTCTTC. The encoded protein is CASSLVRRKGPGYNEQFF.

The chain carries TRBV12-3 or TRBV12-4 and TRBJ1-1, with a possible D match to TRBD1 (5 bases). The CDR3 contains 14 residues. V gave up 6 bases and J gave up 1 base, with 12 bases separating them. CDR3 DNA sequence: TGTGCCAGCAGAGACGGGACGGGGAACACTGAAGCTTTCTTT. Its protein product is CASRDGTGNTEAFF.